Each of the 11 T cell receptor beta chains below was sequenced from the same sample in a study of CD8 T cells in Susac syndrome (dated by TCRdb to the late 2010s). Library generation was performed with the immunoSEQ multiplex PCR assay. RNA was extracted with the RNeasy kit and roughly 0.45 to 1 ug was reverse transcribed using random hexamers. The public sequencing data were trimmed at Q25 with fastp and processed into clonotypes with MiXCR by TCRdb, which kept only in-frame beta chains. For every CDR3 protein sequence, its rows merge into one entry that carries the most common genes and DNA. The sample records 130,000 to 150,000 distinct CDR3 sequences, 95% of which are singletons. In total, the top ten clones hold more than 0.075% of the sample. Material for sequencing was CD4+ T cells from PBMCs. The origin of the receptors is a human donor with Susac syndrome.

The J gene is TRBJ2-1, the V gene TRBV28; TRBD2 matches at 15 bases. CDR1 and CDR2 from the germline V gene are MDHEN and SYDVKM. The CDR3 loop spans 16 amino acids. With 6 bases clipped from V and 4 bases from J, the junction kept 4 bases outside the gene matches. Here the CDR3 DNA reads TGTGCCAGCAGGGGACTAGCGGGAGGTACGTACAATGAGCAGTTCTTC. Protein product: CASRGLAGGTYNEQFF.

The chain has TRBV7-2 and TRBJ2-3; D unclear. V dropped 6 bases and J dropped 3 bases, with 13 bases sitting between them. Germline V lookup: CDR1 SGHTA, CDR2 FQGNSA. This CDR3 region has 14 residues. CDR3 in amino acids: CASSWTSETDTQYF. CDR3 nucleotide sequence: TGTGCCAGCAGTTGGACCTCGGAGACAGATACGCAGTATTTT.

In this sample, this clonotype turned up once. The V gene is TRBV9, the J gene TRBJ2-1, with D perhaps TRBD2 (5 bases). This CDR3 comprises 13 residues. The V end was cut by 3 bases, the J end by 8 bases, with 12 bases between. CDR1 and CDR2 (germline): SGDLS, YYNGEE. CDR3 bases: TGTGCCAGCAGCGCCCCGGGGTTGGATGAGCAGTTCTTC. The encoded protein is CASSAPGLDEQFF.

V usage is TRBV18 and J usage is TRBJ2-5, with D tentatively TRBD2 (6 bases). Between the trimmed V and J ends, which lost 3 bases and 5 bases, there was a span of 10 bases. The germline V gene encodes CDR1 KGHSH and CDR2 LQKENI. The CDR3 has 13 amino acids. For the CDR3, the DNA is TGTGCCAGCTCACCGGGGAGGAGGGAGACCCAGTACTTC. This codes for CASSPGRRETQYF.

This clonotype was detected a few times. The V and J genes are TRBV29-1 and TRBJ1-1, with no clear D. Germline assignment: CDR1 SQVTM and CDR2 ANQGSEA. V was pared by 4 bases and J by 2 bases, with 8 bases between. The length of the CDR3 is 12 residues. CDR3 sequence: CSVGEGNTEAFF. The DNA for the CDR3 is TGCAGCGTTGGTGAAGGTAACACTGAAGCTTTCTTT.

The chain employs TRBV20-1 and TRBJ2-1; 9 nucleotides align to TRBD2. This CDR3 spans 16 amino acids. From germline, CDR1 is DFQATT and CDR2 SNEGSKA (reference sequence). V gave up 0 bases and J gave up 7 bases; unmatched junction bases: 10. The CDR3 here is CSARDPGGGASNEQFF. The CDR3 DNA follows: TGCAGTGCTAGAGATCCAGGCGGGGGGGCCAGTAATGAGCAGTTCTTC.

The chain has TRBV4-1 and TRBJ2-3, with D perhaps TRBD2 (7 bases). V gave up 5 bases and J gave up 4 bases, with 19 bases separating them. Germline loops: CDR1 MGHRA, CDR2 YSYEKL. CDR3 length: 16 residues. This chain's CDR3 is CASSSHGGRGSDTQYF. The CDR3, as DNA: TGCGCCAGCAGCTCCCATGGGGGGCGGGGGTCAGATACGCAGTATTTT.

In DNA, the CDR3 is TGTGCCAGCAGGGTACGGGACAGGTCTCTCACAGATACGCAGTATTTT. This gives the protein CASRVRDRSLTDTQYF. The rearrangement links TRBV2 to TRBJ2-3, with 8 bases fitting TRBD1. Germline assignment: CDR1 SNHLY and CDR2 FYNNEI. The trim removed 6 bases at V and 2 bases at J, leaving 10 bases unmatched. The length of the CDR3 is 16 residues.

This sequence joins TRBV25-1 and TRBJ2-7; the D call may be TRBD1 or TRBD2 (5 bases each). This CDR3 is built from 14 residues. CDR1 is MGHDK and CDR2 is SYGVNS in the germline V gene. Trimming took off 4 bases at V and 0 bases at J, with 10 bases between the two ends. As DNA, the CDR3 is TGTGCCAGCAGTGGGGGACCCAGCTCCTACGAGCAGTACTTC. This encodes CASSGGPSSYEQYF.

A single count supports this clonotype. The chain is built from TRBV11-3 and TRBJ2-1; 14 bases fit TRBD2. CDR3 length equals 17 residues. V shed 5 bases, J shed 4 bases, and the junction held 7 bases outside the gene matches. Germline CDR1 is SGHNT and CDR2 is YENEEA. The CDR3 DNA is TGTGCCAGCAGCCCGGGACTAGCGGGAGAGTTTTACAATGAGCAGTTCTTC. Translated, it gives CASSPGLAGEFYNEQFF.

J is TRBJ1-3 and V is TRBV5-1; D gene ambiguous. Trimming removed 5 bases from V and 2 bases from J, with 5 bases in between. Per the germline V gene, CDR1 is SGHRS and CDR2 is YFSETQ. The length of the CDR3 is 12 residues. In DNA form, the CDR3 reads TGCGCCAGCAGGGGCCCTGGAAACACCATATATTTT. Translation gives CASRGPGNTIYF.